A selection of T cell receptor beta chains follows, all from one sample in a study of blood T cell repertoires in COVID-19. Measured with immunoSEQ multiplex PCR; TCRdb has only the in-frame clones, and not every one. The data show a few hundred thousand clones, with 86% seen just once and under 2% held by the top ten. The sample was peripheral blood. These receptors were taken from a woman in her 50s with acute or convalescent COVID-19. The conserved cysteine and the conserved F or W are not part of the CDR3 here. The order of the fields is V gene, J gene, CDR3 protein.

TRBV11-2	TRBJ2-6	ASSSLAGGLGANVLT
TRBV6-6	TRBJ2-7	ATSGTAYEQY
TRBV2	TRBJ1-5	ASSPFPYSNQPQH
TRBV10-3	TRBJ2-7	AISESQVAEQY
TRBV5-4	TRBJ2-7	ASSLGPTTEFEQY
TRBV7-2	TRBJ2-1	ASSLGIAGSEQF
TRBV9	TRBJ2-5	ASSVVGVVQETQY
TRBV9	TRBJ2-1	ASSVDGRNEQF
TRBV4-3	TRBJ2-1	ASSRKLAGGRPDEQF
TRBV15	TRBJ2-5	ATSRDREIQY
TRBV9	TRBJ2-7	ASSGDFLPNEQY
TRBV7-3	TRBJ1-3	ASSLGGASGNTIY